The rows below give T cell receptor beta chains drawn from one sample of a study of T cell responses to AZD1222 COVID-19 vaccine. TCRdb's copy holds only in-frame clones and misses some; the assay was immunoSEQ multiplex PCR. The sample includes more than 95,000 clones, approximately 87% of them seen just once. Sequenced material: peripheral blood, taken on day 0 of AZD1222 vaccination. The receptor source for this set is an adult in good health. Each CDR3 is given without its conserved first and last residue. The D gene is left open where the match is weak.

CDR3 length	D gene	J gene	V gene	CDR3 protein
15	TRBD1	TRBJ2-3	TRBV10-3	AISEGAVGTGSDTQY
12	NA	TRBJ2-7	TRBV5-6	ASSLFVRGYEQY
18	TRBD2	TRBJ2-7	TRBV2	ASSEANPTSGGAVIYEQY
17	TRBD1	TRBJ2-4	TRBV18	ASSPTTGGYPLVKNIQY
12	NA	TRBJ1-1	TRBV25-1	ASSELWQGTEAF
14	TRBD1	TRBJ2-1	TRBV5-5	ASSLGTGLTPNEQF
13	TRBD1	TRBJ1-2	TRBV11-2	ASSLVLTGWYGYT
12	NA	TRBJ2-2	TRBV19	ASLRGADTGELF
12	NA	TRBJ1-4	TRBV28	ASRAGTNNEKLF
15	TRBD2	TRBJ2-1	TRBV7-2	ASSAPILAGDWNEQF
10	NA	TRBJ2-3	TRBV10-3	AHAQGADTQY
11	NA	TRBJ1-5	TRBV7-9	ASSPEQYQPQH
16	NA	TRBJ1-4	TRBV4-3	ASSQRWEGDTGGEKLF
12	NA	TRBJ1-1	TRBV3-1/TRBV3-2	ASSQGGGSWGAF
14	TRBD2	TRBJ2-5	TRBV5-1	ASSTNAGTRGETQY
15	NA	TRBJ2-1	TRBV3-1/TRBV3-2	ASSQESLYQSYNEQF
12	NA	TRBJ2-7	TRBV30	AARAGSSSYEQY
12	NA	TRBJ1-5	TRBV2	ASSDGGSNQPQH
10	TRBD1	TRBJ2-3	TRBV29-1	SVRTGPDTQY
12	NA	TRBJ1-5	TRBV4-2	ASSQVGFQQPQH
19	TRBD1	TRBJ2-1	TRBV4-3	ASSQESLGTGSLLQYNEQF
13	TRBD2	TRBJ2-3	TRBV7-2	ASSLLAGGVDTQY
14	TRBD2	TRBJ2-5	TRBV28	ASSLVSGSVEETQY
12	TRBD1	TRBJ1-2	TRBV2	ASSEGGQGYGYT
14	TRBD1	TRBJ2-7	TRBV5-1	ASSLAETGEAPEQY
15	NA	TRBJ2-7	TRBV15	ATSRDLVSRASYEQY
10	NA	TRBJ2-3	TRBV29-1	SGESSTDTQY
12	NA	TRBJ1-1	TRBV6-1	ASSDTGLNTEAF
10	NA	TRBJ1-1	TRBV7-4	ASSQPGAKAF
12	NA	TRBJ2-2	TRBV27	ASSSRVATGELF
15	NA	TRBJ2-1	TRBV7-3	ASSLTSGGPGGNEQF
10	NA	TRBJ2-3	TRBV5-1	ASSSMTDTQY
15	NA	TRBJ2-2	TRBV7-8	ASSLRAIGGNTGELF
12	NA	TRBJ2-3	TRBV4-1	ASSQPGATDTQY
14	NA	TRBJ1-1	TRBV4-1	ASSQDRRTAGTEAF
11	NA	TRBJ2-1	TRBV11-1	ASSLELGNEQF
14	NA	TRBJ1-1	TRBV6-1	ASSERSGSPNTEAF
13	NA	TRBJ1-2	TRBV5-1	ASSSRRAGAEGYT
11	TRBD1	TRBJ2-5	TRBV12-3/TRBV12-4	ASSWTGRETQY
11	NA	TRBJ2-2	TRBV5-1	ASSVGNTGELF
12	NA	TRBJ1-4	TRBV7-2	ASSLDSGYEKLF
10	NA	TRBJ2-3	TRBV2	ASREYTDTQY
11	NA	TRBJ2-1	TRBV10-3	AISVSHYNEQF
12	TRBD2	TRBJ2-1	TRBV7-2	ASITGTSHNEQF
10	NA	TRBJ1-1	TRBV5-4	ASSLEDTEAF
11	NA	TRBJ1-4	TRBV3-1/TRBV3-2	ASSEGGAEKLF
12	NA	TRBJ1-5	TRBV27	ASSPSQFNQPQH
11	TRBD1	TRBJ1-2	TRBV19	ASSIGQGDGYT